This passage covers 24 T cell receptor beta chains from one sample sequenced in a study of OX40 agonist ivuxolimab in advanced cancers. The protocol used for the library was the immunoSEQ multiplex PCR assay. TCRdb stores this immuneACCESS table with in-frame sequences only. Part of the clones is absent; in the studies checked, under half of the shortfall reflects unresolved V genes, and no reason is known for the rest. Counted in this sample were some 130,000 clones; approximately 94% of them appeared once. The top ten hold more than 1% of the sample. Here the sequenced sample was CD4+ or CD8+ T cells sorted from blood, taken in a trial of the OX40 agonist ivuxolimab. The origin of the receptors is an adult with an advanced solid tumor such as melanoma, head and neck, liver or kidney cancer.

A single count supports this clone. This chain connects TRBV11-2 to TRBJ1-1, with D unclear. The CDR3 is made up of 13 amino acids. Germline CDR1 reads SGHAT; CDR2 reads FQNNGV. V shed 3 bases and J shed 5 bases, with 10 bases lying between them. CDR3 sequence (DNA): TGTGCCAGCAGCTTCATCCCGCAGACTGAAGCTTTCTTT. It encodes CASSFIPQTEAFF.

The chain joins TRBV7-3 to TRBJ1-2; D is ambiguous. This CDR3 region has 14 residues. Germline loops: CDR1 SGHTA, CDR2 FQGTGA. Trimming pared 4 bases from V and 3 bases from J, leaving 12 bases between. CDR3 bases: TGTGCCAGCAGCTCCGTACCCGGAGACTATGGCTACACCTTC. Protein sequence: CASSSVPGDYGYTF.

The V gene is TRBV4-3, the J gene TRBJ1-1; 9 positions match TRBD1. This CDR3 spans 14 amino acids. V trimming: 3 bases; J trimming: 1 base; junction bases outside the gene matches: 0. Looked up from germline, CDR1 is LGHNA and CDR2 is YSLEER. CDR3: CASSQGQGNTEAFF. The DNA for the CDR3 is TGCGCCAGCAGCCAGGGACAGGGGAACACTGAAGCTTTCTTT.

The chain recombines TRBV5-1 with TRBJ2-5; 13 bases agree with TRBD2. Looked up from germline, CDR1 is SGHRS and CDR2 is YFSETQ. This CDR3 is built from 17 residues. With 0 bases clipped from V and 2 bases from J, the junction kept 4 bases outside the gene matches. The CDR3: CASSLGGLAGPQETQYF. Written as DNA, the CDR3 is TGCGCCAGCAGCTTGGGGGGACTAGCGGGGCCACAAGAGACCCAGTACTTC. The whole variable domain, remainder taken from reference TRBV5-1 and TRBJ2-5, is KAGVTQTPRYLIKTRGQQVTLSCSPISGHRSVSWYQQTPGQGLQFLFEYFSETQRNKGNFPGRFSGRQFSNSRSEMNVSTLELGDSALYLCASSLGGLAGPQETQYFGPGTRLLVL.

J is TRBJ2-2 and V is TRBV6-5; 7 positions agree with TRBD1. This CDR3 comprises 15 residues. V was pared by 3 bases and J by 0 bases, with 1 base of the junction left unmatched. Per the germline V gene, CDR1 is MNHEY and CDR2 is SVGAGI. This CDR3 is CASSYGTANTGELFF. CDR3 bases: TGTGCCAGCAGTTATGGGACAGCGAACACCGGGGAGCTGTTTTTT.

V and J are TRBV19 and TRBJ1-2; tentative D call: TRBD1 (5 bases). Germline V CDR1 and CDR2: LNHDA, SQIVND (reference sequence). The V end lost 0 bases, the J end lost 5 bases, and 19 bases lay between the germline ends. The CDR3 spans 17 residues. CDR3 protein: CASSIDLTVGSRYGYTF. The CDR3 nucleotides read TGTGCCAGTAGTATAGATTTGACAGTCGGCTCCCGTTATGGCTACACCTTC.

The chain couples TRBV7-2 to TRBJ1-1; TRBD1 might be the D (5 bases). The CDR3 runs to 14 residues. Trimming stripped 2 bases from V and 3 bases from J, with 10 bases between. CDR1 SGHTA and CDR2 FQGNSA come from the germline V gene. CDR3 protein: CASSLMGGDTEAFF. CDR3 bases: TGTGCCAGCAGCTTAATGGGGGGAGACACTGAAGCTTTCTTT.

The V call is TRBV7-2, the J call TRBJ2-5, with 12 bases identical to TRBD2. This CDR3 is 16 amino acids long. The trim removed 3 bases at V and 5 bases at J, leaving 7 bases unmatched. The germline CDR1 and CDR2 sequences are SGHTA and FQGNSA. In DNA form, the CDR3 reads TGTGCCAGCAGCTTTTCTAGCGGGAGGGCCAGGGAGACCCAGTACTTC. Amino acid sequence: CASSFSSGRARETQYF.

The chain combines TRBV4-3 with TRBJ2-3, with 8 bases that match TRBD1. After removal of 4 bases from V and 4 bases from J, the junction contained 7 bases not matched to a gene. CDR1 and CDR2 (germline): LGHNA, YSLEER. The CDR3 is 15 amino acids. Here the CDR3 DNA reads TGCGCCAGCAGCCTGGACAGGGTAGCTGCAGATACGCAGTATTTT. It translates to CASSLDRVAADTQYF.

The rearrangement links TRBV5-6 to TRBJ1-5, with D perhaps matching TRBD1 (5 bases). The germline V gene has CDR1 SGHDT and CDR2 YYEEEE. Trimming took 0 bases from V and 15 from J, leaving 13 bases between them. The CDR3 length is 12 residues. CDR3 nucleotide sequence: TGTGCCAGCAGCTTGGGGGACGGCCTTTGGCATTTT. Translating it yields CASSLGDGLWHF.

This chain connects TRBV19 to TRBJ2-1, with 8 positions matching TRBD2. After removal of 10 bases from V and 2 bases from J, the junction contained 13 bases not matched to a gene. From germline, CDR1 is LNHDA and CDR2 SQIVND (reference sequence). The CDR3 totals 16 residues. The CDR3 bases are TGTGCCACCAAGTCGAGTAGCGGGACCCCCTACAATGAGCAGTTCTTC. This sequence encodes CATKSSSGTPYNEQFF.

The chain uses TRBV6-6 and TRBJ2-5; D ambiguous. Germline lookup yields CDR1 MNHNY and CDR2 SVGAGI (reference sequence). This CDR3 is built from 11 residues. V was shortened by 5 bases and J by 2 bases, with 3 bases between the two germline ends. CDR3 in DNA: TGTGCCAGCAGTATTCAAGAGACCCAGTACTTC. Translation: CASSIQETQYF.

The genes are TRBV27 and TRBJ1-5, with 8 bases identical to TRBD1. The CDR3 is made up of 14 amino acids. V lost 6 bases and J lost 7; bases outside the gene matches: 8. Per germline, CDR1 MNHEY and CDR2 SMNVEV (reference sequence). The CDR3 region is CASRKTGDIQPQHF. The CDR3, as DNA: TGTGCCAGCAGAAAGACAGGGGATATCCAGCCCCAGCATTTT.

This chain joins TRBV19 and TRBJ1-3; D is ambiguous. This CDR3 is built from 14 residues. The germline V gene encodes CDR1 LNHDA and CDR2 SQIVND (reference sequence). V dropped 5 bases and J dropped 0 bases, with 8 bases sitting between them. CDR3 sequence: CASSPQSSGNTIYF. The CDR3 bases are TGTGCCAGTAGTCCACAGAGCTCTGGAAACACCATATATTTT.

This chain links TRBV16 with TRBJ2-1; D not resolved. The V and J ends lost 2 bases and 0 bases respectively, with 14 bases between them. Germline CDR1 reads KGHSY; CDR2 reads FQNENV. The CDR3 length is 17 residues. CDR3 nucleotides: TGTGCCAGCAGCCAAGGGCCCTCCCCGGGCTCCTACAATGAGCAGTTCTTC. Translated, it gives CASSQGPSPGSYNEQFF. The entire variable domain, with the rest obtained from reference TRBV16 and TRBJ2-1, is as follows: GEEVAQTPKHLVRGEGQKAKLYCAPIKGHSYVFWYQQVLKNEFKFLISFQNENVFDETGMPKERFSAKCLPNSPCSLEIQATKLEDSAVYFCASSQGPSPGSYNEQFFGPGTRLTVL.

The count of this clone is one. J is TRBJ1-2 and V is TRBV29-1, with a tentative D call TRBD1 (6 bases). This CDR3 has 14 amino acids. V was cut by 8 bases and J by 3 bases, with 19 bases left in between. CDR1 and CDR2 from the germline V gene are SQVTM and ANQGSEA. CDR3 nucleotide sequence: TGCAGCCTCCGGGGGGGCAGTTTCGACTATGGCTACACCTTC. This sequence encodes CSLRGGSFDYGYTF.

This clone was counted a single time. The chain is built from TRBV6-6 and TRBJ2-7; possibly TRBD2 for D (6 bases). The CDR3 length is 12 residues. Germline lookup yields CDR1 MNHNY and CDR2 SVGAGI (reference sequence). Between the trimmed V and J ends, which lost 7 bases and 7 bases, there was a span of 14 bases. The DNA of the CDR3 is TGTGCCAGCACTCCGGGACTTGGGGAGCAGTACTTC. It specifies CASTPGLGEQYF.

The chain is built from TRBV10-2 and TRBJ1-1; tentatively, D is TRBD1 (6 bases). Trimming cost V 6 bases and J 1 base, with 21 bases left between them. Germline lookup yields CDR1 WSHSY and CDR2 SAAADI. There are 17 residues in the CDR3. The CDR3 reads CASRGAGQWEKNTEAFF. In DNA form, the CDR3 reads TGCGCCAGCAGGGGGGCAGGCCAATGGGAGAAGAACACTGAAGCTTTCTTT.

CDR3 residues: CASSFEGSNQPQHF. The CDR3 nucleotides read TGCGCCAGCAGCTTCGAAGGAAGCAATCAGCCCCAGCATTTT. The V and J genes are TRBV5-1 and TRBJ1-5; D remains ambiguous. Trimming removed 2 bases at V and 1 base at J, with 7 bases between. This CDR3 spans 14 amino acids. The germline V gene has CDR1 SGHRS and CDR2 YFSETQ. Based on the CDR3 plus reference TRBV5-1 and TRBJ1-5, the full variable domain is KAGVTQTPRYLIKTRGQQVTLSCSPISGHRSVSWYQQTPGQGLQFLFEYFSETQRNKGNFPGRFSGRQFSNSRSEMNVSTLELGDSALYLCASSFEGSNQPQHFGDGTRLSIL.

CDR3 sequence: CASSSRVLYEQYF. The CDR3 DNA reads as TGTGCCAGCAGCTCCAGGGTACTCTACGAGCAGTACTTC. The J gene is TRBJ2-7, the V gene TRBV11-2; TRBD1 might be the D (5 bases). The germline CDR1 and CDR2 sequences are SGHAT and FQNNGV. Deletions cut 4 bases from V and 3 bases from J, with 10 bases between. The CDR3 covers 13 residues.

The chain combines TRBV6-5 with TRBJ2-7; D perhaps matches TRBD1 (6 bases). This CDR3 is 12 amino acids long. Germline V gene sequence: CDR1 MNHEY, CDR2 SVGAGI. V lost 0 bases, J lost 6 bases, and 6 bases lay in between. CDR3 nucleotide sequence: TGTGCCAGCAGTTACTCGACAGGCGAGCAGTACTTC. The encoded protein is CASSYSTGEQYF.

The chain is built from TRBV15 and TRBJ1-3; D remains unclear. The germline V and J ends were trimmed by 0 bases and 0 bases, with 12 bases remaining between them. Looked up from germline, CDR1 is LNHNV and CDR2 is YYDKDF (reference sequence). This CDR3 is 17 amino acids long. CDR3 coding DNA: TGTGCCACCAGCAGAGATCTTTGGGATTCCTCTGGAAACACCATATATTTT. Translating gives CATSRDLWDSSGNTIYF.

DNA of the CDR3: TGTGCCAGCTCACCACCGGGGGGCCAGTTTTCCTACGAGCAGTACTTC. Amino acids: CASSPPGGQFSYEQYF. The rearrangement links TRBV18 to TRBJ2-7; the D gene could be TRBD1 or TRBD2 (6 bases each). CDR1 KGHSH and CDR2 LQKENI come from the germline V gene. The CDR3 has 16 amino acids. The ends were cut back, 0 bases at V and 1 base at J, with 13 bases in the middle.

This clone was detected only once. The V gene is TRBV5-1, the J gene TRBJ2-3; 10 bases match TRBD2. Losses at the gene ends were 3 bases for V and 6 bases for J; bases not matched to a gene: 7. The CDR3 runs 15 residues. Germline V CDR1 and CDR2: SGHRS, YFSETQ. This CDR3 reads CASSSGTSVWDTQYF. The CDR3 DNA is TGCGCCAGCAGCTCCGGGACTAGCGTTTGGGATACGCAGTATTTT.